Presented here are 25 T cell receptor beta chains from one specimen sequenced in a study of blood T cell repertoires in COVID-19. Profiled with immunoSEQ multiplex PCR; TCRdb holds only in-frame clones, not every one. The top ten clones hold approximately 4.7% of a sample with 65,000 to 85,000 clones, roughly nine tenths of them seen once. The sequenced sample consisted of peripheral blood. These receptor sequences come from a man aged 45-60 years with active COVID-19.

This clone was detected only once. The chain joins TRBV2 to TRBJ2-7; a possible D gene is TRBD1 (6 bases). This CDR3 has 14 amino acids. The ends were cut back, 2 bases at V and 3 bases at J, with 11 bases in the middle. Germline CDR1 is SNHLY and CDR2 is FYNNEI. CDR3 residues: CASSERDTNYEQYF. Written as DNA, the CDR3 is TGTGCCAGCAGTGAACGGGACACTAACTACGAGCAGTACTTC.

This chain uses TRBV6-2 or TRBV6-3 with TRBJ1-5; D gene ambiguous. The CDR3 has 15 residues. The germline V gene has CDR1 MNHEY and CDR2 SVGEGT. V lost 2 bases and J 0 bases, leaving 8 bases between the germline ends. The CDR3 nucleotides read TGTGCCAGCAGTTACCATGGCAGTAGCAATCAGCCCCAGCATTTT. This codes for CASSYHGSSNQPQHF.

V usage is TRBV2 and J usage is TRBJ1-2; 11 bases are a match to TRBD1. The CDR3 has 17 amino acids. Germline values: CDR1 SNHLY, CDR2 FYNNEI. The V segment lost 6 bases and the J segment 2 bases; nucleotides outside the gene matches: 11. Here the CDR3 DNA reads TGTGCCAGCAGACCAATACCAGGACAGGGGGCGAACTATGGCTACACCTTC. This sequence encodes CASRPIPGQGANYGYTF.

The DNA of the CDR3 is TGTGCTAGTGGCCGGGGGACCCAAGAGACCCAGTACTTC. As protein: CASGRGTQETQYF. V gene TRBV12-5 combines with J gene TRBJ2-5; weak D call: TRBD2 (6 bases). The CDR3 extends over 13 amino acids. Germline CDR1 reads LGHNT; CDR2 reads FRNRAP. V lost 6 bases and J 1 base, leaving 9 bases between the germline ends. Full variable domain (missing parts from reference TRBV12-5 and TRBJ2-5): DARVTQTPRHKVTEMGQEVTMRCQPILGHNTVFWYRQTMMQGLELLAYFRNRAPLDDSGMPKDRFSAEMPDATLATLKIQPSEPRDSAVYFCASGRGTQETQYFGPGTRLLVL.

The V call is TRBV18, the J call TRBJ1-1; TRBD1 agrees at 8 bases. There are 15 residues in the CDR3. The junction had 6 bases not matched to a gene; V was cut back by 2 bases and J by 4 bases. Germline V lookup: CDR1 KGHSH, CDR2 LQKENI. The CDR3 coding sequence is TGTGCCAGCTCACCAACGGGACAGGAAGGCACTGAAGCTTTCTTT. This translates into CASSPTGQEGTEAFF.

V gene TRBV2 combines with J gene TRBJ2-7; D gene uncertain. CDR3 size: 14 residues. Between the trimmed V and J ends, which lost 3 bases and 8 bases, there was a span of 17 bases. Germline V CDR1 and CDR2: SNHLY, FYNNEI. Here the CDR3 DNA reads TGTGCCAGCAGTGAGTGGAGTCCTCTTGAACAGCAGTACTTC. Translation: CASSEWSPLEQQYF.

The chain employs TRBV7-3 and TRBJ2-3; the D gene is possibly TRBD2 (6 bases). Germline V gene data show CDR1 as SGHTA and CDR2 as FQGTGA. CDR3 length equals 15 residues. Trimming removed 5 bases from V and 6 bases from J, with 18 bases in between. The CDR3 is CASSTSGTEGDTQYF. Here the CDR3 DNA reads TGTGCCAGCAGCACATCCGGGACTGAGGGGGATACGCAGTATTTT.

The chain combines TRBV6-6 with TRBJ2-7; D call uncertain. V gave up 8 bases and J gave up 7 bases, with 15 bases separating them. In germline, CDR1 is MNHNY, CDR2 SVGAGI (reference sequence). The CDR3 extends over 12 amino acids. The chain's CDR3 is CASSSFAREQYF. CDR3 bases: TGTGCCAGCTCTAGTTTTGCAAGGGAGCAGTACTTC.

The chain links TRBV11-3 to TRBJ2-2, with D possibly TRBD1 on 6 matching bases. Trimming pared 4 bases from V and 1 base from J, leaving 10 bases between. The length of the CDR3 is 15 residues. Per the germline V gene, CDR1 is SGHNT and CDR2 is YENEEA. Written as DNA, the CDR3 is TGTGCCAGCAGCTCTCGACAGGAGAACACCGGGGAGCTGTTTTTT. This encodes CASSSRQENTGELFF. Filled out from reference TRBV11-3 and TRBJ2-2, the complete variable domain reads EAGVVQSPRYKIIEKKQPVAFWCNPISGHNTLYWYLQNLGQGPELLIRYENEEAVDDSQLPKDRFSAERLKGVDSTLKIQPAELGDSAVYLCASSSRQENTGELFFGEGSRLTVL.

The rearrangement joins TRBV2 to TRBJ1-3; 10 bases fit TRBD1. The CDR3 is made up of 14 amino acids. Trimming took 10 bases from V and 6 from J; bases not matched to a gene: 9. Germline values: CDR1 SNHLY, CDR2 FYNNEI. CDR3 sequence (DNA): TGTGCCACCAAGACAGGGGGCGAAGTAAACACCATATATTTT. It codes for CATKTGGEVNTIYF.

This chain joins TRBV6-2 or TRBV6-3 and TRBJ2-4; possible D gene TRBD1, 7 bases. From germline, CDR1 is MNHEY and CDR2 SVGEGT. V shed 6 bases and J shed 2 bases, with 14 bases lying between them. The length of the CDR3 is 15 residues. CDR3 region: CASSVRGATKNIQYF. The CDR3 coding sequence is TGTGCCAGCAGCGTCAGGGGGGCGACCAAAAACATTCAGTACTTC.

The CDR3 nucleotides read TGTGCCAGTAGTACCCGACAGGGGGCGATCTACGAGCAGTACTTC. Amino acid sequence: CASSTRQGAIYEQYF. The chain joins TRBV19 to TRBJ2-7; 10 positions match TRBD1. V was pared by 4 bases and J by 3 bases, with 6 bases of the junction left unmatched. The germline CDR1 and CDR2 sequences are LNHDA and SQIVND (reference sequence). This CDR3 comprises 15 residues. The full variable domain, with the rest looked up from reference TRBV19 and TRBJ2-7, is DGGITQSPKYLFRKEGQNVTLSCEQNLNHDAMYWYRQDPGQGLRLIYYSQIVNDFQKGDIAEGYSVSREKKESFPLTVTSAQKNPTAFYLCASSTRQGAIYEQYFGPGTRLTVT.

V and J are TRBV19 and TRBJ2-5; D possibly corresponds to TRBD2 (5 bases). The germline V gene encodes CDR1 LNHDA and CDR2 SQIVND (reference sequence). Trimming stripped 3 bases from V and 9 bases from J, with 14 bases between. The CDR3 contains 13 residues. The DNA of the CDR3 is TGTGCCAGTAGTATCTGGGGAGAATCGGCCCAGTACTTC. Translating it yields CASSIWGESAQYF.

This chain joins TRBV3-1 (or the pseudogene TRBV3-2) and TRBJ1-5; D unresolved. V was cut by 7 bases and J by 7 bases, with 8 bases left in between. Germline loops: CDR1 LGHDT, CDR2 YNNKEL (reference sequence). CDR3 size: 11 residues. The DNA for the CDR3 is TGTGCCAGCACCGAGGAACAGCCCCAGCATTTT. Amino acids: CASTEEQPQHF.

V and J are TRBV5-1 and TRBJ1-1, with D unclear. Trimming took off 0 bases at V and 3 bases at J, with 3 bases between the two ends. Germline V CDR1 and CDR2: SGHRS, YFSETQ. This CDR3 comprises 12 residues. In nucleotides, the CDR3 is TGCGCCAGCAGCTTGGGAGACACTGAAGCTTTCTTT. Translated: CASSLGDTEAFF.

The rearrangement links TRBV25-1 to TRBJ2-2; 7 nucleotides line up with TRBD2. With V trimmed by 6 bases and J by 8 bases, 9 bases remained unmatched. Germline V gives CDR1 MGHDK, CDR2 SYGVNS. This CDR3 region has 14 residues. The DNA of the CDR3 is TGTGCCAGCAGGAAAGCGGGATCTCCGGGGGAGCTGTTTTTT. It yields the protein CASRKAGSPGELFF. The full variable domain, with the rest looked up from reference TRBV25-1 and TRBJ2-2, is EADIYQTPRYLVIGTGKKITLECSQTMGHDKMYWYQQDPGMELHLIHYSYGVNSTEKGDLSSESTVSRIRTEHFPLTLESARPSHTSQYLCASRKAGSPGELFFGEGSRLTVL.

The chain's CDR3 is CASSPRGSSYNEQFF. CDR3 nucleotide sequence: TGTGCCAGCAGCCCTCGGGGAAGCTCCTACAATGAGCAGTTCTTC. The rearrangement links TRBV7-9 to TRBJ2-1, with a weak D call TRBD2 (5 bases). Per the germline V gene, CDR1 is SEHNR and CDR2 is FQNEAQ (reference sequence). This CDR3 has 15 amino acids. The V gene lost 5 bases and the J gene lost 0 bases, with 11 bases spanning the gap.

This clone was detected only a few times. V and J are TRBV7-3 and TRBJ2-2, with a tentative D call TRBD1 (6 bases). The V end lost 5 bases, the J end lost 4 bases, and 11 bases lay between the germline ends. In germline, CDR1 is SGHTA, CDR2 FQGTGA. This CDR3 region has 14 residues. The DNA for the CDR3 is TGTGCCAGCAGCCCGGGACATTCCACCGGGGAGCTGTTTTTT. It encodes CASSPGHSTGELFF.

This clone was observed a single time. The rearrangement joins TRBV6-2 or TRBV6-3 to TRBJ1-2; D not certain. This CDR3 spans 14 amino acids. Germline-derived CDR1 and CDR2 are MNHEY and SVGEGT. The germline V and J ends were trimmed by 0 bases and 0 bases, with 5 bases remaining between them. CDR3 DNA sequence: TGTGCCAGCAGTTACTCAAGCCCTAACTATGGCTACACCTTC. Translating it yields CASSYSSPNYGYTF.

The CDR3 DNA is TGTGCCAGCAGCTCTTCTAGCGGGAGTGTTCGGGGGAGGAACAATGAGCAGTTCTTC. This gives the protein CASSSSSGSVRGRNNEQFF. The chain combines TRBV7-6 with TRBJ2-1, with TRBD2 identical over 10 bases. V was pared by 4 bases and J by 5 bases, with 17 bases of the junction left unmatched. Germline CDR1 SGHVS, CDR2 FNYEAQ. The CDR3 totals 19 residues.

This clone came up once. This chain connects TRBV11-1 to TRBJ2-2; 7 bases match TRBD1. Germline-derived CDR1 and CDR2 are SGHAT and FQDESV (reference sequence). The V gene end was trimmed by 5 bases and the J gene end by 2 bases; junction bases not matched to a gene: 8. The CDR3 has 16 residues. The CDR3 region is CASSHRGTVNTGELFF. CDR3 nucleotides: TGTGCCAGCAGCCACAGGGGCACAGTTAACACCGGGGAGCTGTTTTTT.

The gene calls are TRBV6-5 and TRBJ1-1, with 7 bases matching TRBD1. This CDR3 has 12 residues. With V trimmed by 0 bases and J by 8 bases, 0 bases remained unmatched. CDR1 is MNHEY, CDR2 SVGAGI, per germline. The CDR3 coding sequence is TGTGCCAGCAGTTACTCGACAGGGGAAGCTTTCTTT. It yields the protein CASSYSTGEAFF.

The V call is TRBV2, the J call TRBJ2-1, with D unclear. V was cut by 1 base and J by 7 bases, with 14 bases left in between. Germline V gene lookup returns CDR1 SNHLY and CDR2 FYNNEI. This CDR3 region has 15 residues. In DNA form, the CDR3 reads TGTGCCAGCAGTGAAGTTACCCAGGCTCTTAATGAGCAGTTCTTC. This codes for CASSEVTQALNEQFF.

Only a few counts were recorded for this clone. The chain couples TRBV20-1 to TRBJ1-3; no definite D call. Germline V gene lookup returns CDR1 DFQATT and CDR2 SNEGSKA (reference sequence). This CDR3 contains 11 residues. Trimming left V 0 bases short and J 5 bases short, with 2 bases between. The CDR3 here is CSARDRNTIYF. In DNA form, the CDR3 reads TGCAGTGCTAGAGATAGAAACACCATATATTTT.

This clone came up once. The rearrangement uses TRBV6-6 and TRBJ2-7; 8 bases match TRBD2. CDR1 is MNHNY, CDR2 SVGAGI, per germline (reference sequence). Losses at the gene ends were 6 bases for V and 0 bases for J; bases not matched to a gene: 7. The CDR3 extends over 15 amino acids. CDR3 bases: TGTGCCAGCAGAGCGGGACTAGGGGTCTCCTACGAGCAGTACTTC. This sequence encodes CASRAGLGVSYEQYF.